The 3 T cell receptor beta chains below come from one sample, sequenced in a study of T cells in tuberculosis. Assay: immunoSEQ multiplex PCR; the TCRdb copy retains only in-frame clones and omits some. The data show about 43,000 clones, 94% seen once. The specimen sequenced was PBMCs. These receptors were collected from a donor aged 10-29 years with latent tuberculosis or without tuberculosis infection. Some clones in this sample may be carry-over from other donors' samples.

The genes are TRBV28 and TRBJ2-5, with D maybe TRBD2 (5 bases). V was pared by 4 bases and J by 5 bases, with 20 bases between. Germline CDR1 is MDHEN and CDR2 is SYDVKM. This CDR3 spans 16 amino acids. In DNA, the CDR3 is TGTGCCAGCAGTTCTAGAAAAGGACGGACGGGGGAGACCCAGTACTTC. Its translation: CASSSRKGRTGETQYF.

The chain uses TRBV29-1 and TRBJ2-2; TRBD2 aligns across 7 bases. The junction had 6 bases not matched to a gene; V was cut back by 2 bases and J by 0 bases. Germline CDR1 and CDR2: SQVTM and ANQGSEA. The CDR3 runs 16 residues. The chain's CDR3 is CSVENGGRANTGELFF. The DNA of the CDR3 is TGCAGCGTTGAAAACGGCGGGAGAGCGAACACCGGGGAGCTGTTTTTT.

V gene TRBV5-1 combines with J gene TRBJ1-1; possible D gene TRBD1, 6 bases. This CDR3 comprises 13 residues. Trimming took off 0 bases at V and 4 bases at J, with 7 bases between the two ends. Germline CDR1 is SGHRS and CDR2 is YFSETQ. CDR3: CASSLDRVTEAFF. DNA of the CDR3: TGCGCCAGCAGCTTGGACAGGGTCACTGAAGCTTTCTTT.